This is a list of T cell receptor beta chains from one sample in a study of CD8+ T cells in alopecia areata. Sequencing was performed with immunoSEQ multiplex PCR; in TCRdb, only in-frame clones are kept and a portion is missing. The data contain roughly 140,000 clones, 45% to 60% of them seen just once; the ten biggest clones take up more than 0.95%. Material: CD4+ T cells sorted from blood, obtained at week 0. Receptors were obtained from a human donor with alopecia areata. CDR3s include the opening cysteine and the closing phenylalanine or tryptophan. Each record gives: CDR3 protein, CDR3 DNA, clone size, V gene, D gene, J gene. D genes are given only for firm matches. Clone size is stated in some rows and not others, as once, few, many or a class when expanded.

CASSWTSNSGANVLTF,TGCGCCAGCTCATGGACCTCGAACTCTGGGGCCAACGTCCTGACTTTC,.,TRBV5-1,.,TRBJ2-6
CASSPRPSGLAGGLPGQLFF,TGTGCCAGCAGCCCCCGGCCCAGTGGCCTAGCGGGAGGCCTTCCGGGTCAGCTGTTTTTT,many,TRBV7-8,TRBD2,TRBJ2-2
CASSPAQGASGELFF,TGTGCCAGCAGCCCAGCACAGGGGGCGTCCGGGGAGCTGTTTTTT,.,TRBV7-2,TRBD1,TRBJ2-2
CAWSEVGFGQPQHF,TGTGCCTGGTCCGAAGTGGGGTTTGGTCAGCCCCAGCATTTT,.,TRBV30,.,TRBJ1-5
CASKGTPNTGELFF,TGTGCCAGCAAGGGAACCCCGAACACCGGGGAGCTGTTTTTT,.,TRBV2,.,TRBJ2-2
CSAHRGQGRTDTQYF,TGCAGCGCTCACCGAGGACAGGGAAGGACAGATACGCAGTATTTT,.,TRBV29-1,TRBD1,TRBJ2-3
CASSPDTLRQGGKTYEQYF,TGCGCCAGCAGCCCTGACACCCTCCGACAGGGAGGGAAGACCTACGAGCAGTACTTC,few,TRBV4-1,.,TRBJ2-7
CASSPSSGARHEQFF,TGTGCCAGCAGCCCGAGCTCGGGGGCCAGGCATGAGCAGTTCTTC,.,TRBV7-9,.,TRBJ2-1
CASSKGGAHEQYF,TGTGCCAGCAGTAAAGGGGGCGCCCACGAGCAGTACTTC,.,TRBV25-1,TRBD1,TRBJ2-7
CAWSVFWGHRADTQYF,TGTGCCTGGAGTGTGTTTTGGGGGCATAGGGCAGATACGCAGTATTTT,.,TRBV30,.,TRBJ2-3
CSVGHIRANTEAFF,TGCAGCGTTGGTCACATCAGGGCGAACACTGAAGCTTTCTTT,.,TRBV29-1,.,TRBJ1-1
CASSQEGTGDYEQYF,TGCGCCAGCAGCCAAGAAGGGACAGGGGACTACGAGCAGTACTTC,once,TRBV4-1,TRBD1,TRBJ2-7
CAWSEQGEAFF,TGTGCCTGGAGTGAACAGGGAGAAGCTTTCTTT,.,TRBV30,.,TRBJ1-1
CASSRVTVKHF,TGTGCCAGCAGCCGAGTAACAGTGAAGCATTTT,.,TRBV6-6,.,TRBJ1-5
CASSQDGTGVETQYF,TGCGCCAGCAGCCAAGATGGGACAGGGGTGGAGACCCAGTACTTC,.,TRBV4-1,TRBD1,TRBJ2-5
CASSQLFGREKLFF,TGTGCCAGCAGCCAATTGTTCGGCAGGGAAAAACTGTTTTTT,.,TRBV14,.,TRBJ1-4
CASSSYTNSTYEQYF,TGTGCCAGCAGCTCATACACCAATAGTACCTACGAGCAGTACTTC,.,TRBV11-2,.,TRBJ2-7
CASSPDPKLVYTEAFF,TGCGCCAGCAGCCCGGACCCCAAGTTGGTTTACACTGAAGCTTTCTTT,once,TRBV5-1,.,TRBJ1-1
CASSELSDANYGYTF,TGTGCCAGCAGTGAATTGTCGGATGCTAACTATGGCTACACCTTC,.,TRBV25-1,.,TRBJ1-2
CASSMGGYQETQYF,TGTGCCAGTAGTATGGGGGGATACCAAGAGACCCAGTACTTC,.,TRBV19,.,TRBJ2-5
CASSQEPRLAPQEFF,TGTGCCAGCAGCCAAGAGCCCCGGCTAGCCCCCCAGGAGTTCTTC,.,TRBV14,.,TRBJ2-1
CASALIFGENIQYF,TGTGCCAGCGCTTTAATCTTTGGGGAGAACATTCAGTACTTC,few,TRBV21-1,.,TRBJ2-4
CASSPVRQGHEQYF,TGTGCCAGCTCACCAGTCCGACAGGGGCACGAGCAGTACTTC,few,TRBV18,TRBD1,TRBJ2-7
CASSLAGHSETQYF,TGTGCCAGCAGCTTAGCTGGGCACTCGGAGACCCAGTACTTC,once,TRBV7-2,.,TRBJ2-5
CSVGVSRVIGGYTF,TGCAGCGTTGGAGTTTCCAGGGTAATTGGTGGCTACACCTTC,few,TRBV29-1,.,TRBJ1-2
CASSDDRDHTGELFF,TGTGCCAGCAGCGACGACAGGGACCACACCGGGGAGCTGTTTTTT,.,TRBV25-1,TRBD1,TRBJ2-2
CAISGTGYNEQFF,TGTGCCATCAGCGGGACTGGGTACAATGAGCAGTTCTTC,.,TRBV10-3,.,TRBJ2-1
CASSSRGGGDEKLFF,TGTGCCAGCAGCTCCCGAGGAGGGGGGGATGAAAAACTGTTTTTT,.,TRBV13,.,TRBJ1-4
CASSPGQGHYNEQFF,TGCGCCAGCAGCCCCGGACAGGGGCATTACAATGAGCAGTTCTTC,.,TRBV5-1,TRBD1,TRBJ2-1
CASRESGSSGEQYF,TGTGCCAGCAGGGAATCAGGGTCCTCTGGCGAGCAGTACTTC,few,TRBV7-8,.,TRBJ2-7
CSVLSSQHPAGEQYF,TGCAGCGTTCTTTCGAGCCAACATCCTGCGGGGGAGCAGTACTTC,.,TRBV29-1,.,TRBJ2-7
CASSRAGREFVAFF,TGTGCCAGCAGCAGAGCGGGGAGGGAGTTTGTCGCTTTCTTT,.,TRBV7-3,.,TRBJ1-1
CASSEGIRQGKTQYF,TGTGCCAGCAGTGAAGGGATTCGTCAAGGGAAGACCCAGTACTTC,.,TRBV2,.,TRBJ2-5
CASSYGTGGGQETQYF,TGTGCCAGCAGCTACGGGACAGGGGGTGGGCAAGAGACCCAGTACTTC,once,TRBV7-2,TRBD1,TRBJ2-5
CASSAGTEQETQYF,TGTGCCAGCAGCGCAGGGACAGAACAAGAGACCCAGTACTTC,.,TRBV9,TRBD1,TRBJ2-5
CASSQPPVKAGEGLDTQYF,TGCGCCAGCAGTCAACCACCTGTAAAAGCGGGAGAAGGGCTAGATACGCAGTATTTT,.,TRBV23-1,TRBD2,TRBJ2-3
CASSPRPLGDPYNEQFF,TGTGCCAGCAGTCCACGCCCTCTGGGCGACCCATACAATGAGCAGTTCTTC,.,TRBV27,.,TRBJ2-1
CAISLTGKETQYF,TGTGCCATCAGTTTGACAGGGAAAGAGACCCAGTACTTC,few,TRBV10-3,TRBD1,TRBJ2-5
CASSFDRGPNQPQHF,TGTGCCAGCAGCTTCGACAGGGGGCCCAATCAGCCCCAGCATTTT,few,TRBV5-8,TRBD1,TRBJ1-5
CASSPWTSQETQYF,TGTGCCAGCAGCCCCTGGACTAGCCAAGAGACCCAGTACTTC,.,TRBV14,TRBD2,TRBJ2-5
CASSGSYGYTF,TGTGCCAGCAGTGGTAGCTATGGCTACACCTTC,.,TRBV2,.,TRBJ1-2
CASKGASSGANVLTF,TGTGCCAGCAAAGGAGCGTCCTCTGGGGCCAACGTCCTGACTTTC,.,TRBV6-5,.,TRBJ2-6
CASSLGETQYF,TGTGCCAGCAGTCTTGGAGAGACCCAGTACTTC,once,TRBV25-1,.,TRBJ2-5
CATSPDTGELFF,TGTGCCACCAGCCCGGACACCGGGGAGCTGTTTTTT,once,TRBV15,.,TRBJ2-2
CASSQEGGSSYEQYF,TGCGCCAGCAGCCAAGAAGGGGGGAGCTCCTACGAGCAGTACTTC,.,TRBV4-3,.,TRBJ2-7
CAISERDRGEETQYF,TGTGCCATCAGTGAGAGGGACAGGGGGGAAGAGACCCAGTACTTC,.,TRBV10-3,TRBD1,TRBJ2-5
CSARDRVAGELFF,TGCAGCGCTCGGGACAGGGTGGCCGGGGAGCTGTTTTTT,few,TRBV29-1,TRBD1,TRBJ2-2
CASSLALGSGETQYF,TGTGCCAGCAGCTTAGCGCTGGGTTCGGGAGAGACCCAGTACTTC,many,TRBV11-2,.,TRBJ2-5
CSAGRGVREETQYF,TGCAGCGCAGGACGGGGTGTCAGGGAAGAGACCCAGTACTTC,.,TRBV29-1,.,TRBJ2-5
CAWIPYKRESYEQYF,TGTGCCTGGATTCCATACAAGCGGGAGTCCTACGAGCAGTACTTC,once,TRBV30,TRBD2,TRBJ2-7
CSAKQGAGDEKLFF,TGCAGCGCCAAACAGGGGGCAGGAGATGAAAAACTGTTTTTT,.,TRBV29-1,TRBD1,TRBJ1-4
CASSQDVQALKTRAEAFF,TGCGCCAGCAGCCAAGACGTACAGGCCCTCAAGACCAGGGCCGAAGCTTTCTTT,.,TRBV4-1,.,TRBJ1-1
CASSQDAGAQPQHF,TGTGCCAGCAGCCAAGATGCGGGGGCTCAGCCCCAGCATTTT,.,TRBV4-2,.,TRBJ1-5
CATQTAGADTQYF,TGTGCCACCCAGACAGCTGGGGCAGATACGCAGTATTTT,.,TRBV10-3,.,TRBJ2-3